Given below is one TCR beta chain in context. Its matching antigen is unknown. Treatment: 19 received Ad26.COV2.S at low or high dose, single or two shots; about five received placebo; per-sample allocation not given. Vaccine and placebo recipients were sampled on day 63 after the first injection. The data were taken from a study of Ad26.COV2.S vaccination and SARS-CoV-2 variants. Whole-study findings and limits: Substantial breadth was reported for post-vaccination spike-specific CD8+ and CD4+ T cells. Overall T cell responses may have been underestimated by the analyses of TCR breadth and depth.

Sequencing used immunoSEQ multiplex PCR; TCRdb keeps in-frame clones, though not all of them. Among 300,000 to 400,000 clones listed, about 86% were seen once. The source was peripheral blood, collected in a trial of Ad26.COV2.S vaccine versus placebo. This receptor was obtained from a person aged 18-65 years who received the Ad26.COV2.S COVID-19 vaccine or a placebo.

CDR3 bases: TGTGCCAGCATCGCCAGGGGGGCGCGTGGAAACACCATATATTTT. Amino acid sequence: CASIARGARGNTIYF. The V call is TRBV6-5, the J call TRBJ1-3; TRBD1 aligns across 7 bases. V was clipped by 7 bases and J by 3 bases; unmatched bases: 9. The CDR3 is 15 residues long. Per the germline V gene, CDR1 is MNHEY and CDR2 is SVGAGI.